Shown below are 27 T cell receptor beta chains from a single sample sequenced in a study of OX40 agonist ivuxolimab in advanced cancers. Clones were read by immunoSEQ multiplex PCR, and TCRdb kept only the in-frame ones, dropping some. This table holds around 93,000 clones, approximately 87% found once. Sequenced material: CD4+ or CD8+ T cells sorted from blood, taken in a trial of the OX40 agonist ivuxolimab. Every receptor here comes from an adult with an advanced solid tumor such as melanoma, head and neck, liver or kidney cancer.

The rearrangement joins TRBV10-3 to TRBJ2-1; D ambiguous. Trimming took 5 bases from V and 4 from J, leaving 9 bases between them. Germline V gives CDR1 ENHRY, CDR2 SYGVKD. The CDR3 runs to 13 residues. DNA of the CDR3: TGTGCCATCAGTTCCCCTAATTACAATGAGCAGTTCTTC. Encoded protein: CAISSPNYNEQFF.

The DNA for the CDR3 is TGTGCCAGCTCACCAGAACAGGGGGCTGACAATGAGCAGTTCTTC. Protein sequence: CASSPEQGADNEQFF. The rearrangement joins TRBV18 to TRBJ2-1; 9 bases are a match to TRBD1. The CDR3 has 15 amino acids. Germline V gene data show CDR1 as KGHSH and CDR2 as LQKENI. Trimming at V came to 2 bases and at J to 5 bases, leaving 4 bases not matched to a gene. Filled out from reference TRBV18 and TRBJ2-1, the complete variable domain reads NAGVMQNPRHLVRRRGQEARLRCSPMKGHSHVYWYRQLPEEGLKFMVYLQKENIIDESGMPKERFSAEFPKEGPSILRIQQVVRGDSAAYFCASSPEQGADNEQFFGPGTRLTVL.

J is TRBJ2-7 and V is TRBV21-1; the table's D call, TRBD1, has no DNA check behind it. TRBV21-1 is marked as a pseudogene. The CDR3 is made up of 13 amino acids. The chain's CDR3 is CASSSNVRNRQYF. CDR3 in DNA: TGTGCCAGCAGCTCAAACGTCAGGAACAGGCAGTACTTC.

This CDR3 is CRGGSGGSYNSPLHF. The CDR3 DNA is TGCCGCGGGGGGTCGGGGGGATCCTATAATTCACCCCTCCACTTT. J is TRBJ1-6 and V is TRBV29-1; D is possibly TRBD1 (5 bases). This CDR3 contains 15 residues. Germline V CDR1 and CDR2: SQVTM, ANQGSEA.

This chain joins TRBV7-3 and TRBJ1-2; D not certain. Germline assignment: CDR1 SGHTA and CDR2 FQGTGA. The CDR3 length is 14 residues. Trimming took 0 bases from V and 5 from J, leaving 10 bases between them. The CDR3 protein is CASSLTGSEYGYTF. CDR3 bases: TGTGCCAGCAGCTTAACGGGGTCAGAGTATGGCTACACCTTC. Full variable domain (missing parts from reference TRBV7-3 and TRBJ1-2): GAGVSQTPSNKVTEKGKYVELRCDPISGHTALYWYRQSLGQGPEFLIYFQGTGAADDSGLPNDRFFAVRPEGSVSTLKIQRTERGDSAVYLCASSLTGSEYGYTFGSGTRLTVV.

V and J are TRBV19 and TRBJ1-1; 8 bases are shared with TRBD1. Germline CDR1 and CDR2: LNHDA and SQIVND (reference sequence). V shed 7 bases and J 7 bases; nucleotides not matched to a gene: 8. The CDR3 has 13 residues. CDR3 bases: TGTGCCAGTACTACAGGGGGACTTCTTGAAGCTTTCTTT. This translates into CASTTGGLLEAFF. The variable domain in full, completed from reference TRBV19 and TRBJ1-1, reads DGGITQSPKYLFRKEGQNVTLSCEQNLNHDAMYWYRQDPGQGLRLIYYSQIVNDFQKGDIAEGYSVSREKKESFPLTVTSAQKNPTAFYLCASTTGGLLEAFFGQGTRLTVV.

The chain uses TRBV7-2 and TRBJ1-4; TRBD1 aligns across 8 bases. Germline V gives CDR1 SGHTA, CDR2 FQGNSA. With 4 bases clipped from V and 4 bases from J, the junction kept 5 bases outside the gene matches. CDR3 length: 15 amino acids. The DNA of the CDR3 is TGTGCCAGCAGCTCATACAGGGGGGTTAATGAAAAACTGTTTTTT. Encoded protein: CASSSYRGVNEKLFF.

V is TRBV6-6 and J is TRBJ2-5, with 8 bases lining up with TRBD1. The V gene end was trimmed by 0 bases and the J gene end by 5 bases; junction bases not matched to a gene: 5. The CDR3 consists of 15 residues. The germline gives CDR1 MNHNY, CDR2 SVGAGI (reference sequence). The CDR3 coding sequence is TGTGCCAGCAGTTACTCCAGGACAGGGAGGGAGACCCAGTACTTC. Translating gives CASSYSRTGRETQYF.

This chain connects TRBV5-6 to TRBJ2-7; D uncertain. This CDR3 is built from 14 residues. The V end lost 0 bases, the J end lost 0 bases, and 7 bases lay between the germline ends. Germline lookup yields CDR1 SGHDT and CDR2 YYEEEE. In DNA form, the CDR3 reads TGTGCCAGCAGCTTGGGCAGCAACTCCTACGAGCAGTACTTC. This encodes CASSLGSNSYEQYF.

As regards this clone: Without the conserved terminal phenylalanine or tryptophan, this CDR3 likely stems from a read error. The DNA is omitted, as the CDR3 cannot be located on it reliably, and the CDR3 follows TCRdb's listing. CDR3 amino acids: CASSPGQGQFL. The chain recombines TRBV7-9 with TRBJ2-7; no check of the table's D call, TRBD1, against the DNA was made. Inclusive of both ends, the CDR3 amounts to 11 amino acids. Germline V gives CDR1 SEHNR, CDR2 FQNEAQ (reference sequence).

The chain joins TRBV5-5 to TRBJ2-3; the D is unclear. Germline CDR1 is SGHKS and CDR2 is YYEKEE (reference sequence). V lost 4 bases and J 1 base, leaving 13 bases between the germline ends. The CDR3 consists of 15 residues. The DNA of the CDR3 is TGTGCCAGCAGCCCGACGGTACAAGGCACAGATACGCAGTATTTT. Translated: CASSPTVQGTDTQYF. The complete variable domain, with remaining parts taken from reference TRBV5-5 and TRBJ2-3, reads DAGVTQSPTHLIKTRGQQVTLRCSPISGHKSVSWYQQVLGQGPQFIFQYYEKEERGRGNFPDRFSARQFPNYSSELNVNALLLGDSALYLCASSPTVQGTDTQYFGPGTRLTVL.

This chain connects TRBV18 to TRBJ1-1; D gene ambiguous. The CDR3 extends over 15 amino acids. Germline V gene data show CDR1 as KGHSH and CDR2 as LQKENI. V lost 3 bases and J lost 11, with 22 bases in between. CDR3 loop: CASSPRQSPALRAFF. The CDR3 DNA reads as TGTGCCAGCTCACCGCGGCAGTCGCCGGCCCTAAGGGCTTTCTTT.

Written as DNA, the CDR3 is TGTGCCAGCAGCCCCCGGACTAGCGGCTACGAGCAGTACTTC. Translated: CASSPRTSGYEQYF. This rearrangement joins TRBV7-2 to TRBJ2-7, with TRBD2 matching 10 bases. The germline V gene has CDR1 SGHTA and CDR2 FQGNSA. The CDR3 is 14 residues long. Losses at the gene ends were 5 bases for V and 3 bases for J; bases not matched to a gene: 4.

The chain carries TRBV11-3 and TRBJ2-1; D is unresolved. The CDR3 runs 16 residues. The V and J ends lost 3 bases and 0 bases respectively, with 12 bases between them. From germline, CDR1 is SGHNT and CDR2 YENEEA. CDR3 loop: CASSFVGSSSYNEQFF. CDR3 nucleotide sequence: TGTGCCAGCAGCTTTGTTGGGTCCAGCTCCTACAATGAGCAGTTCTTC.

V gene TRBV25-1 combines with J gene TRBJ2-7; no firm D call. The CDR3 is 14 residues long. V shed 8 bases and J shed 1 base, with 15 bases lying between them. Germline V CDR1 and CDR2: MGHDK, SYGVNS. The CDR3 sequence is CASRTDDGSYEQYF. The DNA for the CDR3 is TGTGCCAGCCGGACGGACGACGGATCCTACGAGCAGTACTTC.

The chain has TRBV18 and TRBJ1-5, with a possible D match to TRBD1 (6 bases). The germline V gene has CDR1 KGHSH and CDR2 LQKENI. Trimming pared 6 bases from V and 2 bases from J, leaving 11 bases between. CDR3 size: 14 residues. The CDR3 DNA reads TGTGCCAGCTCCACCTCAGGGGGCAATCAGCCCCAGCATTTT. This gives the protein CASSTSGGNQPQHF.

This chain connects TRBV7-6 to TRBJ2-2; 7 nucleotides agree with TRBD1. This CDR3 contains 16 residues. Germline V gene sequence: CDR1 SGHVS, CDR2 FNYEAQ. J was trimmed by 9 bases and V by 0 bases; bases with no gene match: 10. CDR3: CASSLALGTARRELFF. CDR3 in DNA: TGTGCCAGCAGCTTAGCTTTAGGGACAGCCCGCCGGGAGCTGTTTTTT.

The CDR3 sequence: CASSSDSTYNSPLHF. The CDR3 coding sequence is TGTGCCAGCAGTAGCGACAGTACCTATAATTCACCCCTCCACTTT. This chain joins TRBV2 and TRBJ1-6; maybe TRBD1 (5 bases). The CDR3 is made up of 15 amino acids. Germline V gene sequence: CDR1 SNHLY, CDR2 FYNNEI. V was pared by 5 bases and J by 2 bases, with 10 bases between.

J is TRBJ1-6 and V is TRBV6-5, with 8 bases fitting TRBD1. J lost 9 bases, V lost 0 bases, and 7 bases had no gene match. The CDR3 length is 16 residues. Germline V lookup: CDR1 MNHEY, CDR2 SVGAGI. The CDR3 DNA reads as TGTGCCAGCAGTTACTCGACGACAGGGGTAGGTTCACCCCTCCACTTT. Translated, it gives CASSYSTTGVGSPLHF.

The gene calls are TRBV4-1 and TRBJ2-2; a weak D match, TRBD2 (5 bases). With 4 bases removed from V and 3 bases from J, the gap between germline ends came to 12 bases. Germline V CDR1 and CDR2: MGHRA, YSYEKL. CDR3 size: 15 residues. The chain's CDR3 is CASSLRTLDTGELFF. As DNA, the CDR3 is TGCGCCAGCAGCCTCAGGACTCTCGACACCGGGGAGCTGTTTTTT.

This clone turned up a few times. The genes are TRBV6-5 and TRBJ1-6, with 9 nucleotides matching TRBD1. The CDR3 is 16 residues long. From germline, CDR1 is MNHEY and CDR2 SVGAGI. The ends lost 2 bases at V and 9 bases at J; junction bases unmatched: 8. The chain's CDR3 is CASSYVSGTGRSPLHF. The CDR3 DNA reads TGTGCCAGCAGTTACGTCTCCGGGACAGGGCGTTCACCCCTCCACTTT.

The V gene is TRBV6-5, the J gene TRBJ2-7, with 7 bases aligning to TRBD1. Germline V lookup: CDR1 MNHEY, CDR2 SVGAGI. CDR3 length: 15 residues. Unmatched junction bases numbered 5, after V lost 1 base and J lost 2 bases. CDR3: CASSYYPQGTYEQYF. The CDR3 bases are TGTGCCAGCAGTTACTATCCACAGGGGACCTACGAGCAGTACTTC.

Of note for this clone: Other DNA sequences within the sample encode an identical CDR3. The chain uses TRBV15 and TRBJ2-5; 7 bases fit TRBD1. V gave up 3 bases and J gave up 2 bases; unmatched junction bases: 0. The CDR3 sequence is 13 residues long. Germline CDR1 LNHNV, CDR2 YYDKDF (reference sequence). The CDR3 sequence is CATSRGQQETQYF. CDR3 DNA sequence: TGTGCCACCAGCAGGGGACAGCAAGAGACCCAGTACTTC.

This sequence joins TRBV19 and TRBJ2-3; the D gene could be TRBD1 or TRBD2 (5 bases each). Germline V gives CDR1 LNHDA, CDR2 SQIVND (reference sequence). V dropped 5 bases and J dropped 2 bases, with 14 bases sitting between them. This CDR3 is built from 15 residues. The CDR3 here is CASSRPGALTDTQYF. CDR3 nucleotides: TGTGCCAGTAGTCGGCCCGGGGCCCTCACAGATACGCAGTATTTT.

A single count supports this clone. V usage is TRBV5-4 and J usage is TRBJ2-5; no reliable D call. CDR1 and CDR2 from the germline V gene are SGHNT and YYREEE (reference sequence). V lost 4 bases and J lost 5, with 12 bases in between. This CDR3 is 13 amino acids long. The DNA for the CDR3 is TGTGCCAGCAGCCGACAAGGAGCGGAGACCCAGTACTTC. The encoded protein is CASSRQGAETQYF.

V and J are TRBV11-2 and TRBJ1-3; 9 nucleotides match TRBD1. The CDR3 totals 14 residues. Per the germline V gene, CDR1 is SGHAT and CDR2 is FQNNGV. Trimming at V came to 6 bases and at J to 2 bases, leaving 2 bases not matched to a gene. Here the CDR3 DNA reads TGTGCCAGCAGTAGGACAGGGGCTGGAAACACCATATATTTT. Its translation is CASSRTGAGNTIYF.

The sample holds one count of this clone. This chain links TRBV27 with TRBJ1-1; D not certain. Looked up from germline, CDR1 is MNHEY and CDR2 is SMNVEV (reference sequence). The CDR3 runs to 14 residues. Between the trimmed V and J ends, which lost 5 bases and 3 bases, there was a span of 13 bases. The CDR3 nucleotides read TGTGCCAGCAGTCCCAGGCGGGTCGACACTGAAGCTTTCTTT. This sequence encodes CASSPRRVDTEAFF.